The 12 T cell receptor beta chains presented below share a single source sample, sequenced in a study of T cell repertoires in cytomegalovirus infection. TCRdb processed the reads anew with MiXCR; each CDR3 protein has one entry. Among fewer than 250,000 distinct CDR3 sequences listed, over 20% were seen once. The sequenced material came from CD8+ T cells from PBMCs. Receptors originate from a human donor in good health (CMV status not recorded). Some clones in this sample may be carry-over from other donors' samples.

V gene TRBV7-6 combines with J gene TRBJ2-7; 8 nucleotides match TRBD1. Germline V lookup: CDR1 SGHVS, CDR2 FNYEAQ. The V and J ends lost 5 bases and 2 bases, in that order; junction bases with no gene match: 5. The CDR3 is made up of 14 amino acids. The CDR3 region has the DNA TGTGCCAGCAGCGGCTACAGGGGGGCCTACGAGCAGTACTTC. Its translation is CASSGYRGAYEQYF.

The chain carries TRBV12-3 or TRBV12-4 and TRBJ2-6; D possibly corresponds to TRBD1 (5 bases). Trimming cost V 5 bases and J 0 bases, with 14 bases left between them. The CDR3 sequence is 17 residues long. The CDR3: CASSPILGPSGANVLTF. The CDR3 nucleotides read TGTGCCAGCAGTCCCATCCTGGGGCCCTCTGGGGCCAACGTCCTGACTTTC.

V is TRBV2 and J is TRBJ2-7; D may be TRBD1 (5 bases). This CDR3 contains 11 residues. V lost 4 bases and J 7 bases, leaving 8 bases between the germline ends. Germline V CDR1 and CDR2: SNHLY, FYNNEI. The CDR3 coding sequence is TGTGCCAGCAGTGGCCAGGGAGAGCAGTACTTC. Its protein is CASSGQGEQYF.

This clonotype was seen repeatedly, ten times or more. This sequence joins TRBV30 and TRBJ2-1, with a tentative D call TRBD2 (6 bases). This CDR3 spans 15 amino acids. The V gene's germline CDR1 is GTSNPN and CDR2 SVGIG (reference sequence). V was clipped by 5 bases and J by 0 bases, with 14 bases between them. CDR3 region: CAWGGMTSSYNEQFF. In nucleotides, the CDR3 is TGTGCCTGGGGGGGGATGACGAGCTCCTACAATGAGCAGTTCTTC.

This clonotype was observed a few times. This chain uses TRBV28 with TRBJ2-5; 14 bases map to TRBD2. Germline V CDR1 and CDR2: MDHEN, SYDVKM. The CDR3 is 18 residues long. Trimming at V came to 4 bases and at J to 5 bases, leaving 12 bases not matched to a gene. CDR3: CASSSDRLAGGAQETQYF. CDR3 in DNA: TGTGCCAGCAGTTCCGACCGACTAGCGGGGGGGGCCCAGGAGACCCAGTACTTC. Supplemented by reference TRBV28 and TRBJ2-5, the full variable domain reads DVKVTQSSRYLVKRTGEKVFLECVQDMDHENMFWYRQDPGLGLRLIYFSYDVKMKEKGDIPEGYSVSREKKERFSLILESASTNQTSMYLCASSSDRLAGGAQETQYFGPGTRLLVL.

CDR3 loop: CSVGQGSGYGYTF. The CDR3 bases are TGCAGCGTGGGTCAGGGTTCGGGCTATGGCTACACCTTC. The rearrangement links TRBV29-1 to TRBJ1-2, with D possibly matching TRBD1 (5 bases). The CDR3 length is 13 residues. Germline CDR1 SQVTM, CDR2 ANQGSEA. Trimming stripped 6 bases from V and 4 bases from J, with 15 bases between.

In this sample, this clonotype turned up many times. The chain is built from TRBV7-8 and TRBJ2-1; D possibly corresponds to TRBD2 (6 bases). From germline, CDR1 is SGHVS and CDR2 FQNEAQ. Trimming left V 8 bases short and J 6 bases short, with 8 bases between. The CDR3 runs to 11 residues. As DNA, the CDR3 is TGTGCCAGCCTGCGGGGCAATGAGCAGTTCTTC. This gives the protein CASLRGNEQFF.

This chain uses TRBV6-5 with TRBJ2-1; 10 bases are shared with TRBD2. The germline gives CDR1 MNHEY, CDR2 SVGAGI. The ends lost 2 bases at V and 4 bases at J; junction bases unmatched: 5. The CDR3 contains 16 residues. CDR3 sequence: CASSYRSSGGYNEQFF. The CDR3 bases are TGTGCCAGCAGTTACCGTTCTAGCGGGGGATACAATGAGCAGTTCTTC.

Many counts were recorded for this clonotype. The J gene is TRBJ1-5, the V gene TRBV28; D may be TRBD1 (6 bases). Germline-derived CDR1 and CDR2 are MDHEN and SYDVKM. Trimming removed 3 bases at V and 2 bases at J, with 11 bases between. This CDR3 is 15 amino acids long. The CDR3 coding sequence is TGTGCCAGCAGTTTGTTTCCAGGGGGCAATCAGCCCCAGCATTTT. This gives the protein CASSLFPGGNQPQHF.

This chain uses TRBV20-1 with TRBJ1-1, with 10 positions matching TRBD1. Germline loops: CDR1 DFQATT, CDR2 SNEGSKA (reference sequence). The CDR3 is 13 amino acids. With 0 bases clipped from V and 14 bases from J, the junction kept 9 bases outside the gene matches. CDR3 in DNA: TGCAGTGCTAGAGATCTGGGGACAGGGGATTACTTCTTT. Translation: CSARDLGTGDYFF.

This clonotype was counted between two and nine times. The CDR3 sequence is CSVDGWTSGHSGANVLTF. CDR3 in DNA: TGCAGCGTTGACGGTTGGACCTCCGGACACTCTGGGGCCAACGTCCTGACTTTC. This rearrangement joins TRBV29-1 to TRBJ2-6; D is perhaps TRBD1 (5 bases). The CDR3 totals 18 residues. The V end lost 3 bases, the J end lost 0 bases, and 18 bases lay between the germline ends. Germline lookup yields CDR1 SQVTM and CDR2 ANQGSEA.

This clonotype was counted ten times or more. The chain has TRBV12-3 or TRBV12-4 and TRBJ1-3; perhaps TRBD1 as D (5 bases). Trimming left V 5 bases short and J 2 bases short, with 16 bases between. The CDR3 extends over 16 amino acids. The CDR3 nucleotides read TGTGCCAGCAGTACCCGGACACGGGGCCCTGGAAACACCATATATTTT. As protein: CASSTRTRGPGNTIYF.